This is a list of T cell receptor beta chains from one sample in a study of T cells in localized non-small cell lung cancer. Assay: immunoSEQ multiplex PCR; the TCRdb copy retains only in-frame clones and omits some. Among roughly 30,000 clones, approximately 83% were seen once, and the ten largest hold about 5.4%. This specimen was peripheral blood mononuclear cells, taken before any cancer treatment. Receptors were obtained from a man aged 35-69 years with stage III lung adenocarcinoma. Both conserved end residues are trimmed from each CDR3. D genes are given only for firm matches.

J: TRBJ2-5; D: TRBD2; V: TRBV6-1; CDR3: ASSERQGLAGGTQY
J: TRBJ1-2; D: NA; V: TRBV2; CDR3: ASRNRDIVYGYT
J: TRBJ2-7; D: NA; V: TRBV5-1; CDR3: ASSPLNLAPYEQY
J: TRBJ1-4; D: TRBD1; V: TRBV19; CDR3: ASARGQGGEKLF
J: TRBJ2-5; D: NA; V: TRBV11-2; CDR3: ASSLALFDGTQY
J: TRBJ2-5; D: TRBD2; V: TRBV5-4; CDR3: ASSAGTSGRRETQY
J: TRBJ2-1; D: TRBD2; V: TRBV25-1; CDR3: ASGPSAGLLNNEQF
J: TRBJ1-5; D: NA; V: TRBV19; CDR3: ASSIPWGQPQH
J: TRBJ1-6; D: NA; V: TRBV6-5; CDR3: ASSYISHSPLH
J: TRBJ2-5; D: NA; V: TRBV18; CDR3: ASSPPFGGETQY
J: TRBJ1-3; D: NA; V: TRBV19; CDR3: ASSIGGGSGNTIY
J: TRBJ2-3; D: NA; V: TRBV28; CDR3: ASTHTGPSTDTQY
J: TRBJ1-6; D: NA; V: TRBV6-1; CDR3: ASTRGGLYNSPLH
J: TRBJ1-4; D: NA; V: TRBV5-1; CDR3: ASSLTGDTNEKLF
J: TRBJ1-2; D: TRBD1; V: TRBV2; CDR3: ASRGDSTNYGYT